Below, one T cell receptor (beta chain) is given with its context. TCRdb's table, derived via immunoSEQ multiplex PCR, lists solely in-frame clones and lacks some. The table records roughly 59,000 clones, 93% of them present only once. Germline V gives CDR1 SGHRS, CDR2 YFSETQ. After removal of 6 bases from V and 7 bases from J, the junction contained 10 bases not matched to a gene. CDR3 length: 15 amino acids. This sample was taken from a study of T cell changes during pregnancy in multiple sclerosis. The chain joins TRBV5-1 to TRBJ2-1; TRBD2 agrees at 10 bases. The sequence derives from a female donor with multiple sclerosis, enrolled in a pregnancy study. Sample: CD4+ T cells from peripheral blood mononuclear cells, taken before pregnancy. This CDR3 is CASTLLAGSFNEQFF. CDR3 coding DNA: TGCGCCAGCACGTTACTAGCGGGATCCTTTAATGAGCAGTTCTTC.